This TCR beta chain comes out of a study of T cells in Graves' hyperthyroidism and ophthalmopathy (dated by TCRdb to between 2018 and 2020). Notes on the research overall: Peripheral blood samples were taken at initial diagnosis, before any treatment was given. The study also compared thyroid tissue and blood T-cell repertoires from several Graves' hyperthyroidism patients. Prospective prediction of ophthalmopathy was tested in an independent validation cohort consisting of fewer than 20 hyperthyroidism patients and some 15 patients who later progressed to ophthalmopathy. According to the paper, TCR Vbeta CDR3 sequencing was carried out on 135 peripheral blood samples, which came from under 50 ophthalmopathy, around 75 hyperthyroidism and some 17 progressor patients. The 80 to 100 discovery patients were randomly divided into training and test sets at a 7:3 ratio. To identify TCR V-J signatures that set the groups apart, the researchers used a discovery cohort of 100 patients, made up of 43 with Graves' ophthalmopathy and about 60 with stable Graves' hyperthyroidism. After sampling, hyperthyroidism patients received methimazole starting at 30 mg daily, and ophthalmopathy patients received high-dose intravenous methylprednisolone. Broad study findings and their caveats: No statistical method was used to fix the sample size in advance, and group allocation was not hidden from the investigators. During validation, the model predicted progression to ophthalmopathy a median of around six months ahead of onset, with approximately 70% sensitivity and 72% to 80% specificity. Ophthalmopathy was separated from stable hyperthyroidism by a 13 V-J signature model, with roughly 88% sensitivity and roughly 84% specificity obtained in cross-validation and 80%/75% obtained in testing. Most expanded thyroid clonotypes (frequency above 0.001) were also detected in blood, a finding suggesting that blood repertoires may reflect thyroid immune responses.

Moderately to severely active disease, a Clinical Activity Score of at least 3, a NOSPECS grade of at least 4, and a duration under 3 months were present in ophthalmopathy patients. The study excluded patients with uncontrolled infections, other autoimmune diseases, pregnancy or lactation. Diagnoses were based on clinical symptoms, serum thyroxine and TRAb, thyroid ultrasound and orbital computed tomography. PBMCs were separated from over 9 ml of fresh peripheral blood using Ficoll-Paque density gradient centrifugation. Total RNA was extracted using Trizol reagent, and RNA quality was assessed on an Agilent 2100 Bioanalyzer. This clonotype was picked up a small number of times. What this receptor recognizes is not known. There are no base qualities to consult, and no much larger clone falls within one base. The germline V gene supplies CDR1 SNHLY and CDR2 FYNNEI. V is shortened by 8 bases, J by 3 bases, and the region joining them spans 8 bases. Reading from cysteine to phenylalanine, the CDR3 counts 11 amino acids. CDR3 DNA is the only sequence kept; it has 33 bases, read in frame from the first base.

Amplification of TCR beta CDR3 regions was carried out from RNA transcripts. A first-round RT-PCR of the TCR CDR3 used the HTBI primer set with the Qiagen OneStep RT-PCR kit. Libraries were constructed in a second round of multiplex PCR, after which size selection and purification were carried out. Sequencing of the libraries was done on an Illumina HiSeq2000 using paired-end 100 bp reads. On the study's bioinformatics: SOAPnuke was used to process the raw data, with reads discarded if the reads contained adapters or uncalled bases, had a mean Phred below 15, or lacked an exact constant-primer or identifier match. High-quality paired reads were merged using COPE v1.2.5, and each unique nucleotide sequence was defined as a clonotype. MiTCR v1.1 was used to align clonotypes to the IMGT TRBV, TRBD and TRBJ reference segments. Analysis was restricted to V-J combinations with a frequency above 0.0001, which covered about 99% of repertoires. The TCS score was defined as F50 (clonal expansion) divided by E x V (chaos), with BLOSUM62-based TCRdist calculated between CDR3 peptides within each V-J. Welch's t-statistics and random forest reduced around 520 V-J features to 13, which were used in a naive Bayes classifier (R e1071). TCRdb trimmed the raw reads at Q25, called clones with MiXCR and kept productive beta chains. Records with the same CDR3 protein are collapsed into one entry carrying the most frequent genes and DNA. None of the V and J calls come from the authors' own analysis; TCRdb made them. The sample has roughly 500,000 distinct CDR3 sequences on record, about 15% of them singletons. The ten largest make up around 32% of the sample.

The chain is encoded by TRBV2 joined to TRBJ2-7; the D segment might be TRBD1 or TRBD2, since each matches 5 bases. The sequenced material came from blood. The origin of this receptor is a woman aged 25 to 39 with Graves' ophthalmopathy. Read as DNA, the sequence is TGTGCCAGCGGGGGTAACTACGAGCAGTACTTC. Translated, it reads CASGGNYEQYF.